A selection of T cell receptor beta chains follows, all from one sample in a study of T-cell memory formation after mild COVID-19. TCRdb recomputed calls from the 5' RACE reads with MiXCR, one row per CDR3 protein. The table has 470,000 or so distinct CDR3 sequences, approximately 18% seen once. The sequenced material came from PBMCs or a T cell subset sorted from them (not recorded which). These TCRs come from an adult woman who had mild COVID-19 (a few samples of this study predate the infection). Cell type and time point are not known. Each CDR3 is given without its conserved first and last residue.

>TRBV29-1
SVDPQGTGGRETQY
>TRBV20-1
SARDVAGGDYEQY
>TRBV4-2
ASSQVTGVGDEQF
>TRBV3-1
ASSLSGGAGQPQH
>TRBV20-1
SASLVTGANTEAF
>TRBV19
ASSEQAGNQPQH
>TRBV7-8
ASSKNRAEQY
>TRBV24-1
ATQGGGTVGEQY
>TRBV15
ATSRGPGTGNEQF
>TRBV7-2
ASSLGSGAAQPQH
>TRBV29-1
SVDAGTGNTIY
>TRBV7-9
ASSSRLAGTDTQY
>TRBV6-5
ASGGSWNEKLF
>TRBV20-1
SAPHRVAF
>TRBV6-2/TRBV6-3
ASSYYGQGQPQH
>TRBV5-1
ASSLAGAGKAIYEQY
>TRBV6-5
ASSYTGGPKPT
>TRBV23-1
ALGLFGNRVEMAKNIQY
>TRBV12-3/TRBV12-4
ASSLMAGGEVNEQF
>TRBV6-5
ASSQTGLVYNEQF
>TRBV7-3
ASSLRRLASGTSGSFWDNEQF
>TRBV24-1
ATSGSIRMEQF
>TRBV21-1
ASSRPRLRGVTGELF
>TRBV4-3
ASSQERGLLETQY
>TRBV15
ATRAKAEAF
>TRBV20-1
SARDGNSGNTIY
>TRBV7-8
ASSLYGLAGNTDTQY
>TRBV3-1
ASSRRPTDGYEQY
>TRBV20-1
SARDPSGGISYNEQF
>TRBV2
ASRGLGRPNEQF
>TRBV28
ASSLLGLAGVGIHEQF
>TRBV10-3
AISESGYEQY
>TRBV5-1
ASSLASGSDMNTEAF
>TRBV12-5
ASGLGRIGTEAF
>TRBV6-5
ASSYRQGAPGYT
>TRBV7-2
ASSFMPLRTTPGNEQF
>TRBV24-1
ATTGQGLNTEAF
>TRBV19
ASSTQPGQAKNIQY
>TRBV30
ASYTGTGRRYYEQY
>TRBV27
ASSSKGTGSYEQY